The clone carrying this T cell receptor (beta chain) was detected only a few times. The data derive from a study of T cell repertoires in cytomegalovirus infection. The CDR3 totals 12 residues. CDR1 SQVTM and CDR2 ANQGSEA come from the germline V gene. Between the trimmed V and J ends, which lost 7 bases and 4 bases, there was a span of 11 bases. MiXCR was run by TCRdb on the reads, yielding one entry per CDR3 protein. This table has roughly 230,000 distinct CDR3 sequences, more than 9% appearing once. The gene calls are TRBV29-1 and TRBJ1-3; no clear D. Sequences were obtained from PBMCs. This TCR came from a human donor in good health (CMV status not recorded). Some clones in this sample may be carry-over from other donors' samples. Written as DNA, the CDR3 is TGCAGCGCCAAGGATCCGGGAAACACCATATATTTT. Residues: CSAKDPGNTIYF.